Sequencing of this TCR beta chain was carried out in a study of blood T cells in healthy people across ages. Sample-barcoded 5' priming and a J-beta primer mix drove a second PCR of roughly 6 to 12 cycles. TCRdb analysed the 5' RACE reads with MiXCR anew, one entry per CDR3 protein. The sample gives 800,000 or so distinct CDR3 sequences, 25% of which show up once; 3% to 4.5% is in the top ten. The germline V gene encodes CDR1 SQVTM and CDR2 ANQGSEA. CDR3 size: 14 residues. The study drew donors from healthy Caucasian individuals in Russia aged roughly 6 to 95. These records were also assigned to another study, of T cells of mothers and their children. As reported in that work: In the second PCR, M1S primer introduced barcodes and 2-4 random bases.

The J gene is TRBJ2-5, the V gene TRBV29-1; 9 nucleotides line up with TRBD1. The DNA matches TRBJ2-7 better at its end, which makes the J call doubtful. The sequencing sample was made of blood. This sequence was found in a boy younger than 18 in good health. As DNA, the CDR3 is TGCAGCGCCTCGGGACAGGGAAGCTCCTACGAGCAGTACTTC. It translates to CSASGQGSSYEQYF.